This entry describes one TCR beta chain. These data come from a study of molecular identifiers for immune sequencing clone quantification. V was trimmed by 0 bases and J by 7 bases, leaving 7 bases between them. Germline assignment: CDR1 LGHDT and CDR2 YNNKEL (reference sequence). There are 13 residues in the CDR3. In preparing bulk TCR libraries, previously described methods and listed TCR primers were used. TCRdb redid the calling of the PCR reads with MiXCR, one entry per CDR3 protein. The sample gives around 470,000 distinct CDR3 sequences, roughly 25% of which show up once; around 0.76% is in the top ten.

This clonotype originated in a human donor in good health. Some libraries in this study had Jurkat cell RNA spiked in. The chain employs TRBV3-1 and TRBJ1-5, with D unclear. Input material: naive CD8+ T cells from blood, with Jurkat cell RNA spiked in. Subset in this sample: FACS-sorted CD8+CD4-CCR7+CD45RA+ naive T cells. CDR3 bases: TGTGCCAGCAGCCAAGAGGGTCTCCAGCCCCAGCATTTT. Translating gives CASSQEGLQPQHF.